This TCR beta chain was sequenced during a study of T-cell reconstitution after alpha-beta-depleted transplantation in children. Findings and limits, study-wide: Counts and diversity of T cells one year after transplant came mostly from newly produced T cells. Where alpha-beta T cells came from about two months after transplant was reportedly several hundred expanded graft clones.

A note on this clonotype: Its antigen is still unknown.

Construction of the TCRbeta library involved unique molecular identifiers. TCRdb recomputed calls from the PCR reads with MiXCR, one row per CDR3 protein. The sample has about 980,000 distinct CDR3 sequences, about 26% seen once. Germline V gene data show CDR1 as SNHLY and CDR2 as FYNNEI. This CDR3 has 14 amino acids. The germline V and J ends were trimmed by 3 bases and 1 base, with 9 bases remaining between them. The source material was PBMCs, mostly from graft donor cells, sampled 360 days after TCRalphabeta/CD19-depleted stem cell transplant. The chain has TRBV2 and TRBJ2-5, with D tentatively TRBD1 (6 bases). This receptor was obtained from a boy under two years old who had a stem cell transplant for SCID, so the T cells may come from the graft donor. The CDR3 region is CASSETGFQETQYF. DNA of the CDR3: TGTGCCAGCAGTGAGACAGGATTCCAAGAGACCCAGTACTTC.